This T cell receptor beta chain appears in the sequencing data of a study of ipilimumab plus nivolumab after autologous stem cell transplantation. Study summary: Median doses per patient: a few ipilimumab, about eight nivolumab. Points from the study as a whole: TCR repertoire, Treg phenotype and gut microbiota reportedly support more study of this approach.

A word on this clone: Its antigen is undetermined.

Clones were read by immunoSEQ multiplex PCR, and TCRdb kept only the in-frame ones, dropping some. The sample has several thousand clones, around three quarters seen once. Checkpoint therapy with ipilimumab 1 mg/kg began 14 to 28 days after transplant. Dosing: nivolumab 3 mg/kg IV, weeks 1, 4, 7, 10, then every two weeks to week 26. The CDR3 runs to 14 residues. Unmatched junction bases numbered 9, after V lost 7 bases and J lost 5 bases. In germline, CDR1 is SGHNT, CDR2 YENEEA. The sample here was PBMCs, taken in a trial of ipilimumab plus nivolumab as post-transplant consolidation. The receptor was isolated from a male donor with multiple myeloma. V and J are TRBV11-3 and TRBJ1-1; TRBD1 matches 8 bases. In nucleotides, the CDR3 is TGTGCCAGCACATTAGACAGGGGAAGTACTGAAGCTTTCTTT. Its protein is CASTLDRGSTEAFF. Full variable domain (missing parts from reference TRBV11-3 and TRBJ1-1): EAGVVQSPRYKIIEKKQPVAFWCNPISGHNTLYWYLQNLGQGPELLIRYENEEAVDDSQLPKDRFSAERLKGVDSTLKIQPAELGDSAVYLCASTLDRGSTEAFFGQGTRLTVV.